This record covers a single T cell receptor (beta chain). This specimen belongs to a study of blood T cell repertoires in COVID-19. As for the study in general: Some COVID-19 samples were acute and others convalescent; all came from the United States, Italy and Spain. In each case, the material was cDNA or gDNA derived from T cells, B-cell-depleted T cells, or PBMCs.

The data were produced by immunoSEQ multiplex PCR, yet TCRdb's version contains in-frame clones alone and is incomplete. The sample includes approximately 200,000 clones, 65% to 90% seen only once; the top ten take about 4%. Donors were grouped by their self-reported clinical history. Within the 2 weeks before study entry, each person in the exposed group met a COVID-19 case. V lost 0 bases, J lost 5 bases, and 14 bases lay in between. Germline V lookup: CDR1 SGHRS, CDR2 YFSETQ. The CDR3 loop spans 15 amino acids. The sequenced material came from PBMCs or T cells enriched from blood (not recorded which). The chain couples TRBV5-1 to TRBJ2-5; a possible D gene is TRBD1 (5 bases). The sequence derives from a woman aged 25-40 years who had been exposed to COVID-19. The CDR3 sequence: CASSLASGAGETQYF. For the CDR3, the DNA is TGCGCCAGCAGCTTGGCCTCGGGCGCAGGGGAGACCCAGTACTTC.